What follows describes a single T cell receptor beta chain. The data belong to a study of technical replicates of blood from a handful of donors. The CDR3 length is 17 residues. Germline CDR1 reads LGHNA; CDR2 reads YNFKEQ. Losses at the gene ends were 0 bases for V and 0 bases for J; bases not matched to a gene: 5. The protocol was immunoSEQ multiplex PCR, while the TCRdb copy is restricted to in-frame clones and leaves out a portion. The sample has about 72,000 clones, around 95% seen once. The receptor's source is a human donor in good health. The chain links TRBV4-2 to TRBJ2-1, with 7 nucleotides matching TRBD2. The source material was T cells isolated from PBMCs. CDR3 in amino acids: CASSQEPSGSSYNEQFF. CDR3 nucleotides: TGTGCCAGCAGCCAAGAGCCTAGCGGCAGCTCCTACAATGAGCAGTTCTTC.